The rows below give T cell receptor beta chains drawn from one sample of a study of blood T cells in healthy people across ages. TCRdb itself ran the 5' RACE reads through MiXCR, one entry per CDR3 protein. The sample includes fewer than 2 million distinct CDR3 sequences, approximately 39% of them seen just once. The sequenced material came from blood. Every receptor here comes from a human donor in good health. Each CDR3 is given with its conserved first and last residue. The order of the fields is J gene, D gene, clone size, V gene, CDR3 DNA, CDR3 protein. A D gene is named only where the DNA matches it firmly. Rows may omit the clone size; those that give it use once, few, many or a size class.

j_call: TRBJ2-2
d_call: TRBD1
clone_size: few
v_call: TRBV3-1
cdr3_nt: TGTGCCAGCAGCCAGGGACAGGGGAACACCGGGGAGCTGTTTTTT
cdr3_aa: CASSQGQGNTGELFF

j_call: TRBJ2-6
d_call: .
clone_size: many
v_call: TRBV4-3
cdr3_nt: TGCGCCAGCAGCCAAGATTGGGTCACTGGGGCCAACGTCCTGACTTTC
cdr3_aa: CASSQDWVTGANVLTF

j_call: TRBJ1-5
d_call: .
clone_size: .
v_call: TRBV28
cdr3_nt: TGTGCCAGCAGTTTGCAGGGAGGTCGCAATCAGCCCCAGCATTTT
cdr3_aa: CASSLQGGRNQPQHF

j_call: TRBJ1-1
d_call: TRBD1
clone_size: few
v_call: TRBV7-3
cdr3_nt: TGTGCCAGCAGCTTAACGGGTCAGACAGGGAGTGAAGCTTTCTTT
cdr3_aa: CASSLTGQTGSEAFF

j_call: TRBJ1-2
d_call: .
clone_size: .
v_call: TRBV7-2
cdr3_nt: TGTGCCAGCAGCTTAGTGGGGGTAGGAGGTGGCTACACCTTC
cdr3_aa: CASSLVGVGGGYTF

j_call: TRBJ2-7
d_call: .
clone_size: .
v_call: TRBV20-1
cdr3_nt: TGCAGTGCACAAGACAGGACCCGAGGTTCCTACGAGCAGTACTTC
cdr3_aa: CSAQDRTRGSYEQYF

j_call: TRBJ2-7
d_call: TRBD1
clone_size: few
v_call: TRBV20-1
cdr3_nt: TGCAGTGCTCCGGACAGGGCCGACGAGCAGTACTTC
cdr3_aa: CSAPDRADEQYF

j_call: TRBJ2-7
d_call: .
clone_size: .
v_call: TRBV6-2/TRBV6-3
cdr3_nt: TGTGCCAGCAGTTACTCTTGGACCCGTCGGGGCGAGCAGTACTTC
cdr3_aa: CASSYSWTRRGEQYF

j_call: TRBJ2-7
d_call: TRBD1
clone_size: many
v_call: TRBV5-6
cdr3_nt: TGTGCCAGCAGCTTAGGGGGCAGCACCTACGAGCAGTACTTC
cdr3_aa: CASSLGGSTYEQYF

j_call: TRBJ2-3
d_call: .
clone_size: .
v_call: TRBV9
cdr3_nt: TGTGCCAGCAGCGCAGGTGGCACCCCATTGAGCACAGATACGCAGTATTTT
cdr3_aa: CASSAGGTPLSTDTQYF

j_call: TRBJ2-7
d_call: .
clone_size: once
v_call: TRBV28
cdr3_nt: TGTGCCAGCAGTTTATGGACGACAGGATTGTACTACGAGCAGTACTTC
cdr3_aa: CASSLWTTGLYYEQYF

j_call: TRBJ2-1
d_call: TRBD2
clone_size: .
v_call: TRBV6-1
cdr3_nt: TGTGCCAGCAGCCGCACCGGGACTAGCGCTTCTCGCAATGAGCAGTTCTTC
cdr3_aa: CASSRTGTSASRNEQFF

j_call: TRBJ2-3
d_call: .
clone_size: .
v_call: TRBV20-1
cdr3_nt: TGCAGTGCTAGTGGACTAACAGATACGCAGTATTTT
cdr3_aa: CSASGLTDTQYF

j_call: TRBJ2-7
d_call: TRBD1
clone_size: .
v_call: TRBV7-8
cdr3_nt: TGTGCCAGCAGCTCAAGCCGGGACAGGTGGGACGAGCAGTACTTC
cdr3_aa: CASSSSRDRWDEQYF

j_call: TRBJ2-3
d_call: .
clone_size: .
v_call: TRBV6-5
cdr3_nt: TGTGCCAGCAGCCGCCGAGGGGGGGGGCCCACAGATACGCAGTATTTT
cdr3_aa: CASSRRGGGPTDTQYF

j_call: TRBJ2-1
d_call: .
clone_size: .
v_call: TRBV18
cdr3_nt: TGTGCCAGCTCTCAGGACCCAAACAATGAGCTGTTCTTC
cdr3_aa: CASSQDPNNELFF

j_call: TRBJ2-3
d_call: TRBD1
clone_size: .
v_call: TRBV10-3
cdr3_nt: TGTGCCATCCTTCAGACAGGGAGACATACGCAGTATTTT
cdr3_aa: CAILQTGRHTQYF

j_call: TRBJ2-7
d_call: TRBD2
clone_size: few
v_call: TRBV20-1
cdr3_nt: TGCAGTGCTAGAGACGGAAGACTAGCGGGGTCCTACGAGCAGTACTTC
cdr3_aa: CSARDGRLAGSYEQYF

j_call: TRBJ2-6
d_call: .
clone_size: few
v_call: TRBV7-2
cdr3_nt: TGTGCCAGCAGCTCTAGGATGGGGGCCAACGTCCTGACTTTC
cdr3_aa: CASSSRMGANVLTF

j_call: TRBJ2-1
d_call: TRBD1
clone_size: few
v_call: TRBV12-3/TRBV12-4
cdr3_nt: TGTGCCAGCAGTTTCGCGACAGGGGGCTGGAATGAGCAGTTCTTC
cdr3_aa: CASSFATGGWNEQFF

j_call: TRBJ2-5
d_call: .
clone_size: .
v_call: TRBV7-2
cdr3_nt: TGTGCCAGCAGCCGGGGGATAGGGACCCAGTACTTC
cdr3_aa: CASSRGIGTQYF

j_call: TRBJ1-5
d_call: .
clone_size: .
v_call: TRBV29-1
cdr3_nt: TGCAGCGTAAGCAGGGAGAATCAGCCCCAGCATTTT
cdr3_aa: CSVSRENQPQHF

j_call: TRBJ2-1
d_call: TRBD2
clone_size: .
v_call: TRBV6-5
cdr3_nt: TGTGCCAGCAGCCACCCCAAGCGGGACTACGGGGAGCAGTTCTTC
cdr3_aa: CASSHPKRDYGEQFF

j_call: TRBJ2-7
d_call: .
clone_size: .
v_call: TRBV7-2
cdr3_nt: TGTGCCAGCAGCTTAGCCCCCCAGGGGTTATACGAGCAGTACTTC
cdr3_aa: CASSLAPQGLYEQYF

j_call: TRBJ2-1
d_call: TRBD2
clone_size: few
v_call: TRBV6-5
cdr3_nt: TGTGCCAGCAGTTATCTACGGTTGAGCGGGACTATGGGAAATGAGCAGTTCTTC
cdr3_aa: CASSYLRLSGTMGNEQFF